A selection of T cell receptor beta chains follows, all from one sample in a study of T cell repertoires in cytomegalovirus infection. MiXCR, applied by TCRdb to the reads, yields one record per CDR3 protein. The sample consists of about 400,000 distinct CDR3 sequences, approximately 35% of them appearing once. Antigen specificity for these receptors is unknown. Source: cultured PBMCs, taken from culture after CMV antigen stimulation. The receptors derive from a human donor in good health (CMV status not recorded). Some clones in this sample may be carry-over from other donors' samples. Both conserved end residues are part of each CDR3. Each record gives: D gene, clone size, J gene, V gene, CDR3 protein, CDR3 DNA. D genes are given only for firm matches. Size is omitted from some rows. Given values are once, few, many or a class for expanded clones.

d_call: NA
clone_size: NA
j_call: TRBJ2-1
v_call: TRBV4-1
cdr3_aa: CASSLGKIQFF
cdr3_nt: TGCGCCAGCAGCCTAGGGAAGATTCAGTTCTTC

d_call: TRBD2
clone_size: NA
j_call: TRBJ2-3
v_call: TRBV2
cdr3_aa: CASSEEAGARTDTQYF
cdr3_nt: TGTGCCAGCAGTGAAGAGGCGGGAGCCCGCACAGATACGCAGTATTTT

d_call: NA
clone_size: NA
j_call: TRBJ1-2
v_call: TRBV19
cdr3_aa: CASSMTQPVGDGYTF
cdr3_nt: TGTGCCAGTAGTATGACACAGCCCGTGGGAGATGGCTACACCTTC

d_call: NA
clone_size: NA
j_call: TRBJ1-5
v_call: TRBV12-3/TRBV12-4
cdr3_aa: CASSFRINQPQHF
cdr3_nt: TGTGCCAGCAGTTTCCGTATCAATCAGCCCCAGCATTTT

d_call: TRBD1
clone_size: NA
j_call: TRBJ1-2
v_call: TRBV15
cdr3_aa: CATSSNLLEGTAGGYTF
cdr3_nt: TGTGCCACCAGCTCGAACCTGTTGGAGGGGACAGCAGGTGGCTACACCTTC

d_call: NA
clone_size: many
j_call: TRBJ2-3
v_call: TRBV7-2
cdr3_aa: CASSLTRGTDTQYF
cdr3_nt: TGTGCCAGCAGCTTAACTAGGGGCACAGATACGCAGTATTTT

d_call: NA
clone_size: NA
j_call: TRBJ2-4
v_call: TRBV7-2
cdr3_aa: CASSLFPGQIAKNVLDF
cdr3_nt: TGTGCCAGCAGCTTATTCCCCGGACAGATAGCCAAAAATGTTTTGGACTTC

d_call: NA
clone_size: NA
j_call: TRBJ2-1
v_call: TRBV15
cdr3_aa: CATSGWTTFGYNEQFF
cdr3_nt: TGTGCCACCAGCGGATGGACTACCTTCGGGTACAATGAGCAGTTCTTC

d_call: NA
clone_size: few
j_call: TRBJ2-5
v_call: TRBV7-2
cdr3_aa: CASSLFLQGAETQYF
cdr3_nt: TGTGCCAGCAGCTTATTCTTGCAGGGCGCGGAGACCCAGTACTTC

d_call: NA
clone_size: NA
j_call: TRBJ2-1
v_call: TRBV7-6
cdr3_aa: CASSLRPGSPTYNEQFF
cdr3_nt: TGTGCCAGCAGCTTGAGGCCTGGGAGTCCCACCTACAATGAGCAGTTCTTC

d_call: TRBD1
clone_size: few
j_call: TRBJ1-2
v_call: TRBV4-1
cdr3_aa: CASSQVDRAAGYTF
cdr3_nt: TGCGCCAGCAGCCAGGTAGACAGGGCCGCTGGCTACACCTTC

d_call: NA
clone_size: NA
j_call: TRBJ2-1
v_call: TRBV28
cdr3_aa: CASSWANEQFF
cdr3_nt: TGTGCCAGCAGTTGGGCCAATGAGCAGTTCTTC

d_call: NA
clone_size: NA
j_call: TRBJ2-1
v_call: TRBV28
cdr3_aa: CASSLLASEQFF
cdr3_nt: TGTGCCAGCAGTTTACTAGCTAGTGAGCAGTTCTTC

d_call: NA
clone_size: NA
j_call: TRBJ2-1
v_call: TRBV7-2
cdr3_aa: CASSFSGPAYNEQFF
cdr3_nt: TGTGCCAGCAGCTTTAGCGGACCGGCTTACAATGAGCAGTTCTTC

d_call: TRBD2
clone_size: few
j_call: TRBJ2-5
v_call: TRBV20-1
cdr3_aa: CSARDPAGGQETQYF
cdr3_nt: TGCAGTGCTAGAGATCCGGCGGGAGGACAAGAGACCCAGTACTTC

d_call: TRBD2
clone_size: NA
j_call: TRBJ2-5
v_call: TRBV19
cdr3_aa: CASSEGLAGVGETQYF
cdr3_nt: TGTGCCAGTAGTGAAGGACTAGCGGGAGTAGGAGAGACCCAGTACTTC

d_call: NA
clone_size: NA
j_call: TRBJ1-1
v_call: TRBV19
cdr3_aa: CASSILGNTEAFF
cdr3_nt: TGTGCCAGTAGTATCCTGGGGAACACTGAAGCTTTCTTT

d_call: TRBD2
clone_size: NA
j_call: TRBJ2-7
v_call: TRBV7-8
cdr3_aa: CASSFVVGGLGEQYF
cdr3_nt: TGTGCCAGCAGCTTTGTCGTCGGGGGACTAGGCGAGCAGTACTTC

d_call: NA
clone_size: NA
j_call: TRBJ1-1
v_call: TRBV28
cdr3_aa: CASSRTVLSTEAFF
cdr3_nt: TGTGCCAGCAGCAGGACAGTTTTGAGCACTGAAGCTTTCTTT

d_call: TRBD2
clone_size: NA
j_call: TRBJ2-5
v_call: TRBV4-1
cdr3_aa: CASSQGTSGMETQYF
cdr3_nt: TGCGCCAGCAGCCAAGGGACTAGCGGGATGGAGACCCAGTACTTC

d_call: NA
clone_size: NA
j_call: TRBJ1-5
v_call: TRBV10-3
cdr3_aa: CAISELGLNQPQHF
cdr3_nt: TGTGCCATCAGTGAGCTGGGCCTTAATCAGCCCCAGCATTTT

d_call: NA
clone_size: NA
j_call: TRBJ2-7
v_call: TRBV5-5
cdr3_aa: CASSLVGGRRVYEQYF
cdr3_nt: TGTGCCAGCAGCTTGGTCGGGGGAAGGAGGGTCTACGAGCAGTACTTC

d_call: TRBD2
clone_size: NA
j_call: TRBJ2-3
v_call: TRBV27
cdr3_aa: CATGPGRKGDTQYF
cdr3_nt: TGTGCCACTGGCCCCGGGAGGAAGGGAGATACGCAGTATTTT

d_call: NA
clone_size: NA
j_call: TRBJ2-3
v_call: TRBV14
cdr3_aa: CASSQDFRRNTDTQYF
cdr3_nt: TGTGCCAGCAGCCAAGATTTTAGAAGGAACACAGATACGCAGTATTTT

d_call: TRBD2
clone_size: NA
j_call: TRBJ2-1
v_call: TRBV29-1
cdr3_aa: CSVAPSGIYNEQFF
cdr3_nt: TGCAGCGTTGCCCCTAGCGGGATTTACAATGAGCAGTTCTTC